The 2 T cell receptor beta chains presented below share a single source sample, sequenced in a study of Ad26.COV2.S vaccination and SARS-CoV-2 variants. The treatment: some 19 received Ad26.COV2.S at low or high dose, single or two shots; five or six received placebo; per-sample allocation not given. On day 63 after the first injection, vaccine and placebo recipients gave samples. The protocol was immunoSEQ multiplex PCR, while the TCRdb copy is restricted to in-frame clones and leaves out a portion. The data show 500,000 or so clones, around 90% seen once. The specimen was peripheral blood, collected in a trial of Ad26.COV2.S vaccine versus placebo. The receptors stem from a person between 18 and 65 years old who received the Ad26.COV2.S COVID-19 vaccine or a placebo.

This clone has a single count. CDR3 sequence (DNA): TGTGCCAGCAGCCTGGGACTAGCGGGAGGGTTAAAGACCCAGTACTTC. This codes for CASSLGLAGGLKTQYF. V gene TRBV5-4 combines with J gene TRBJ2-5; 16 bases fit TRBD2. Germline V CDR1 and CDR2: SGHNT, YYREEE (reference sequence). CDR3 length: 16 amino acids. After removal of 4 bases from V and 6 bases from J, the junction contained 6 bases not matched to a gene.

This rearrangement joins TRBV20-1 to TRBJ2-1, with D uncertain. This CDR3 region has 11 residues. V lost 2 bases and J lost 15, with 14 bases in between. Germline V lookup: CDR1 DFQATT, CDR2 SNEGSKA (reference sequence). The CDR3 DNA follows: TGCAGTGCTAGAAAGGACGGCCCTATGTTCTTC. This translates into CSARKDGPMFF.